This TCR beta chain was obtained from a study of shared clonotypes between healthy human individuals. Germline CDR1 and CDR2: MNHNY and SVGAGI (reference sequence). The CDR3 totals 14 residues. With 0 bases removed from V and 5 bases from J, the gap between germline ends came to 10 bases. In this sample, this clone turned up a few times. Other DNA sequences in the sample encode the same CDR3. This table comes from immunoSEQ multiplex PCR, and its TCRdb copy is limited to in-frame clones, with some not included. Among about 2.1 million clones listed, around 95% were seen once. Terminally differentiated effector memory CD45RA+ cells were left out of the naive CD8 fraction, which was CD45RO-negative and positively selected for CCR7.

This rearrangement joins TRBV6-6 to TRBJ1-1; possibly TRBD1 for D (6 bases). Specimen: naive CD8+ T cells from PBMCs. The sequence derives from a man younger than 35 in good health. Some clones in this sample may be carry-over from other donors' samples. CDR3 sequence: CASSYSGGGTEAFF. In DNA, the CDR3 is TGTGCCAGCAGTTACTCAGGGGGAGGTACTGAAGCTTTCTTT.